These 4 T cell receptor beta chains were all obtained from the same sample, sequenced in a study of blood T cells in healthy people across ages. It was with a sample-barcoded 5' primer and a J-beta primer mix that a second PCR of roughly 7 to 12 cycles was run. TCRdb redid the calling of the 5' RACE reads with MiXCR, one entry per CDR3 protein. The table includes some 1.5 million distinct CDR3 sequences, under 55% detected once. Sequenced: blood. The receptors stem from a woman between 18 and 29 years old in good health.

Comments on this clonotype: At one end the junction does not follow the germline gene, possibly because of a read error. This rearrangement joins TRBV2 to TRBJ2-1; D gene ambiguous. The germline gives CDR1 SNHLY, CDR2 FYNNEI. The CDR3 sequence is 17 residues long. CDR3 sequence: CASRSSLGVVVNNEQFF. The CDR3 DNA follows: TGTGCCAGCAGGTCATCCCTAGGCGTGGTCGTCAACAATGAGCAATTCTTC.

The chain joins TRBV24-1 to TRBJ2-7; D is uncertain. The CDR3 runs to 13 residues. Trimming pared 3 bases from V and 2 bases from J, leaving 7 bases between. Germline CDR1 KGHDR, CDR2 SFDVKD. The CDR3 nucleotides read TGTGCCACCAGTGATCCGTCTACCTACGAGCAGTACTTC. This translates into CATSDPSTYEQYF.

V is TRBV3-1 and J is TRBJ2-1; perhaps D is TRBD1 or TRBD2 (5 bases each). The CDR3 loop spans 17 amino acids. In germline, CDR1 is LGHDT, CDR2 YNNKEL (reference sequence). Between the trimmed V and J ends, which lost 2 bases and 0 bases, there was a span of 14 bases. CDR3 in amino acids: CASSQFTGRISYNEQFF. CDR3 coding DNA: TGTGCCAGCAGCCAATTTACGGGGCGGATCTCCTACAATGAGCAGTTCTTC.

J is TRBJ2-1 and V is TRBV7-8; 11 nucleotides line up with TRBD2. V was pared by 3 bases and J by 1 base, with 14 bases of the junction left unmatched. The germline CDR1 and CDR2 sequences are SGHVS and FQNEAQ. There are 20 residues in the CDR3. Written as DNA, the CDR3 is TGTGCCAGCAGCTTTTCTTTAGCGGGGGGGGCCCTTGGGTCCTACAATGAGCAGTTCTTC. The encoded protein is CASSFSLAGGALGSYNEQFF.